This TCR beta chain originates from a study of blood T cell repertoires in COVID-19. This table comes from immunoSEQ multiplex PCR, and its TCRdb copy is limited to in-frame clones, with some not included. The table records approximately 490,000 clones, about 85% of them present only once. Recruitment covered about 25 US areas and drew participants whose ages spanned about 18 to 90 years. Which cohort a participant joined came from the clinical history participants gave. The CDR3 totals 14 residues. Looked up from germline, CDR1 is MNHEY and CDR2 is SVGAGI. Trimming removed 4 bases at V and 0 bases at J, with 6 bases between.

This TCR was sampled from a woman aged 18 to 35 who had recovered from COVID-19. Sequences were obtained from PBMCs or T cells enriched from blood (not recorded which). This chain uses TRBV6-5 with TRBJ1-4; no firm D call. CDR3 coding DNA: TGTGCCAGCAGTTCATCAGCAACTAATGAAAAACTGTTTTTT. This codes for CASSSSATNEKLFF.